A selection of T cell receptor beta chains follows, all from one sample in a study of human T cells and chemical hapten exposure. Each CDR3 protein gets one entry after TCRdb re-called the RACE reads with MiXCR. The sample lists about 71,000 distinct CDR3 sequences, 7.5% to 10% seen once, with 3% to 4% in the top ten. Specimen: whole blood, collected in connection with sensitization to the hapten diphenylcyclopropenone (DPC). These receptors all stem from a woman between 40 and 55 years old with alopecia areata. Some clones in this sample may be carry-over from other donors' samples. The CDR3 runs from the conserved cysteine through the conserved F or W. The order of the fields is clone size, V gene, D gene, J gene, CDR3 protein, CDR3 DNA. A D gene is named only where the DNA matches it firmly. Clone size appears in some rows only: once, few, many, or a class for an expanded clone.

>-|TRBV7-8|TRBD1|TRBJ1-4
CASSLVDRVLGKLFF
TGTGCCAGCAGCTTAGTTGACAGGGTATTAGGAAAACTGTTTTTT
>many|TRBV6-4|TRBD1|TRBJ1-1
CASRPDRFVGTEAFF
TGTGCCAGCAGACCGGACAGGTTTGTAGGGACTGAAGCTTTCTTT
>few|TRBV19|TRBD2|TRBJ2-1
CATFGGEQFF
TGTGCCACCTTCGGGGGGGAGCAGTTCTTC
>-|TRBV7-9|TRBD2|TRBJ2-5
CASSNGLAGGETQYF
TGTGCCAGCAGCAACGGACTAGCGGGGGGAGAGACCCAGTACTTC
>-|TRBV7-9|TRBD1|TRBJ2-3
CASSPSRDRGTQYF
TGTGCCAGCAGCCCCTCACGGGACAGGGGTACGCAGTATTTT
>many|TRBV11-2|TRBD1|TRBJ2-7
CASSSLDRGPLEQYF
TGTGCCAGCAGCTCGCTCGACAGGGGGCCCCTCGAGCAGTACTTC
>few|TRBV11-3|-|TRBJ1-6
CASSLAKGDSPLHF
TGTGCCAGCAGCTTAGCGAAGGGGGATTCACCCCTCCACTTT
>few|TRBV10-3|-|TRBJ1-5
CAITPGDNQPQHF
TGTGCAATCACCCCAGGGGACAATCAGCCCCAGCATTTT
>many|TRBV6-1|-|TRBJ2-7
CASSGLAQSYEQYF
TGTGCCAGCAGTGGCCTGGCACAATCCTACGAGCAGTACTTC
>many|TRBV20-1|TRBD2|TRBJ2-2
CSALPAASGGTGELFF
TGCAGTGCCCTTCCGGCGGCTAGCGGTGGTACCGGGGAGCTGTTTTTT
>many|TRBV4-3|-|TRBJ1-2
CASSQDWQGLYGYTF
TGCGCCAGCAGCCAAGATTGGCAGGGACTCTATGGCTACACCTTC
>many|TRBV7-2|-|TRBJ2-3
CASSLGTPSTDTQYF
TGTGCCAGCAGCTTAGGGACACCTAGCACAGATACGCAGTATTTT
>many|TRBV10-2|-|TRBJ2-7
CASRVAAGATYEQYF
TGCGCCAGCAGAGTTGCGGCGGGGGCGACCTACGAGCAGTACTTC
>many|TRBV11-2|-|TRBJ2-1
CASSLDSSRDEQFF
TGTGCCAGCAGCTTAGACTCTTCACGTGATGAGCAGTTCTTC
>-|TRBV5-4|TRBD1|TRBJ1-6
CASKAGTATSNSPLHF
TGTGCCAGCAAAGCCGGGACAGCTACCTCCAATTCACCCCTCCACTTT
>-|TRBV30|-|TRBJ1-2
CAWSVLGGRYGYTF
TGTGCCTGGAGTGTACTGGGGGGTCGGTATGGCTACACCTTC
>many|TRBV18|-|TRBJ2-1
CASSGQAGYEQFF
TGTGCCAGCTCAGGGCAAGCGGGTTATGAGCAGTTCTTC
>many|TRBV9|TRBD2|TRBJ2-5
CASSAGTSGPQETQYF
TGTGCCAGCAGCGCTGGGACTAGCGGCCCCCAAGAGACCCAGTACTTC
>many|TRBV29-1|-|TRBJ2-2
CSGLRGTGELFF
TGCAGCGGGCTGAGAGGCACCGGGGAGCTGTTTTTT
>many|TRBV14|TRBD2|TRBJ2-7
CASSQGLAGPYEQYF
TGTGCCAGCAGCCAAGGACTAGCGGGGCCCTACGAGCAGTACTTC
>many|TRBV20-1|-|TRBJ1-1
CSARDPWGRNTEAFF
TGCAGTGCTAGGGACCCGTGGGGCAGGAACACTGAAGCTTTCTTT
>-|TRBV7-2|TRBD2|TRBJ2-1
CASSLAWGGYNEQFF
TGTGCCAGCAGCTTAGCCTGGGGGGGCTACAATGAGCAGTTCTTC
>few|TRBV9|TRBD1|TRBJ2-7
CASSVEPHVRDRGHEQYF
TGTGCCAGCAGCGTAGAACCCCATGTCCGGGACAGGGGCCACGAGCAGTACTTC
>many|TRBV9|-|TRBJ1-6
CASGTPPGPLHF
TGTGCCAGCGGGACCCCGCCCGGGCCCCTCCACTTT
>many|TRBV3-1|-|TRBJ2-7
CASSHLTASYEQYF
TGTGCCAGCAGCCACTTGACAGCTTCCTACGAGCAGTACTTC
>many|TRBV18|-|TRBJ2-6
CASSPFLSIRPATGANVLTF
TGTGCCAGCTCACCATTCCTTTCCATAAGGCCAGCCACTGGGGCCAACGTCCTGACTTTC
>many|TRBV4-2|-|TRBJ1-2
CASSQETVFNYGYTF
TGTGCCAGCAGCCAAGAGACGGTTTTTAACTATGGCTACACCTTC
>-|TRBV20-1|-|TRBJ1-2
CSNWDGIYGYTF
TGCAGCAATTGGGACGGAATCTATGGCTACACCTTC
>many|TRBV2|-|TRBJ1-1
CASNQATEAFF
TGTGCCAGCAATCAAGCCACTGAAGCTTTCTTT
>-|TRBV5-1|-|TRBJ2-5
CASSSPLVPETQYF
TGCGCCAGCAGCTCCCCTTTAGTTCCGGAGACCCAGTACTTC
>many|TRBV10-2|TRBD1|TRBJ1-2
CASRDGTGRWYGYTF
TGCGCCAGCAGAGACGGGACAGGGCGGTGGTATGGCTACACCTTC
>few|TRBV6-6|-|TRBJ1-6
CASSYSMDSYNSPLHF
TGTGCCAGCAGTTACTCTATGGACTCCTATAATTCACCCCTCCACTTT
>-|TRBV28|-|TRBJ2-5
CASSLWYGETQYF
TGTGCCAGCAGTTTATGGTACGGGGAGACCCAGTACTTC
>few|TRBV3-2|-|TRBJ1-5
CASSQDLKYQPQHF
TGTGCCAGCAGCCAAGATCTGAAGTATCAGCCCCAGCATTTT
>few|TRBV7-6|-|TRBJ1-1
CASSPIGANTEAFF
TGTGCCAGCAGCCCCATCGGGGCCAACACTGAAGCTTTCTTT
>many|TRBV29-1|-|TRBJ1-5
CSPMPDSNQPQHF
TGCAGTCCCATGCCCGATAGCAATCAGCCCCAGCATTTT
>few|TRBV4-3|-|TRBJ2-5
CASSQERGFQETQYF
TGCGCCAGCAGCCAAGAAAGGGGTTTCCAAGAGACCCAGTACTTC
>many|TRBV5-6|TRBD2|TRBJ2-1
CASSLEFASGGREQFF
TGTGCCAGCAGCTTGGAATTTGCTAGCGGGGGGCGAGAGCAGTTCTTC
>few|TRBV29-1|TRBD1|TRBJ2-3
CSVSGTGPDTQYF
TGCAGCGTTTCCGGGACAGGGCCAGATACGCAGTATTTT
>many|TRBV7-3|TRBD1|TRBJ2-3
CASSVGTATDTQYF
TGTGCCAGCAGCGTCGGGACAGCCACAGATACGCAGTATTTT
>many|TRBV6-6|-|TRBJ1-2
CASSPGTNYGYTF
TGTGCCAGCAGCCCCGGAACTAACTATGGCTACACCTTC
>few|TRBV7-8|-|TRBJ1-2
CASSHPGGLSYGYTF
TGTGCCAGCAGCCATCCTGGTGGACTGAGTTATGGCTACACCTTC
>-|TRBV29-1|TRBD2|TRBJ2-2
CSVAKASGGSNTGELFF
TGCAGCGTTGCCAAGGCTAGCGGGGGGTCGAACACCGGGGAGCTGTTTTTT
>few|TRBV20-1|-|TRBJ2-1
CSARTNYNEQFF
TGCAGTGCCCGGACTAACTACAATGAGCAGTTCTTC
>-|TRBV7-2|TRBD2|TRBJ2-4
CASSLLAGVKNILYF
TGTGCCAGCAGCTTACTAGCGGGGGTCAAAAACATTCTGTACTTC
>many|TRBV7-2|TRBD2|TRBJ2-1
CASSSRSLLAGLRGQFF
TGTGCCAGCAGCTCCAGATCCCTCCTAGCGGGGTTAAGGGGGCAGTTCTTC
>many|TRBV4-3|TRBD2|TRBJ2-1
CASSQGASGGWFPFF
TGCGCCAGCAGCCAAGGGGCTAGCGGGGGGTGGTTTCCGTTCTTC
>many|TRBV18|-|TRBJ1-2
CASSPDPIYGYTF
TGTGCCAGCTCACCCGACCCGATATATGGCTACACCTTC
>many|TRBV28|-|TRBJ1-5
CASSLTPPRNQPQHF
TGTGCCAGCAGTTTGACCCCACCTCGAAATCAGCCCCAGCATTTT
>many|TRBV3-1|-|TRBJ2-1
CASSQRGARQFF
TGTGCCAGCAGCCAACGGGGCGCGAGGCAGTTCTTC
>few|TRBV9|TRBD2|TRBJ2-5
CASSVGAGDQETQYF
TGTGCCAGCAGCGTAGGAGCGGGGGATCAAGAGACCCAGTACTTC
>many|TRBV7-9|-|TRBJ1-5
CASGNNQPQHF
TGTGCCAGCGGCAATAATCAGCCCCAGCATTTT